Each of the 21 T cell receptor beta chains below was sequenced from the same sample in a study of blood T cells in healthy people across ages. Using a J-beta primer mix together with a sample-barcoded 5' primer, a second PCR was run for 7 to 11 cycles. TCRdb reanalysed the 5' RACE reads using MiXCR and keeps one entry per CDR3 protein. The sample has around 780,000 distinct CDR3 sequences; 56% are singletons. Sequencing was carried out using blood. Receptors were obtained from a man between 35 and 55 years old in good health.

V gene TRBV29-1 combines with J gene TRBJ2-5, with D perhaps being TRBD1 or TRBD2 (5 bases each). Germline V CDR1 and CDR2: SQVTM, ANQGSEA. CDR3 length: 13 residues. The V end was cut by 5 bases, the J end by 7 bases, with 17 bases between. CDR3 nucleotides: TGCAGCGTTACCCCGCTCAGGGACGGGACCCAGTACTTC. Translating it yields CSVTPLRDGTQYF.

V and J are TRBV5-1 and TRBJ2-1; TRBD2 agrees at 10 bases. The CDR3 covers 16 residues. The germline CDR1 and CDR2 sequences are SGHRS and YFSETQ. V lost 4 bases to trimming and J lost 4 bases; unmatched junction nucleotides: 8. CDR3 nucleotide sequence: TGCGCCAGCAGCCTCGGGACTAGCGCGATGTACAATGAGCAGTTCTTC. Its protein is CASSLGTSAMYNEQFF.

By share, this clonotype counts as medium-sized. This may come from a read error, since a much larger clone is one base off. The gene calls are TRBV7-3 and TRBJ2-5; perhaps TRBD1 as D (6 bases). Germline loops: CDR1 SGHTA, CDR2 FQGTGA. Trimming shortened V by 2 bases and J by 11 bases, and 18 bases separated the two germline ends. This CDR3 has 14 amino acids. CDR3 DNA: TGTGCCAGCAGCTTAGGGATGGGGGACAATGAGCAGTACTTC. It codes for CASSLGMGDNEQYF.

The chain recombines TRBV24-1 with TRBJ1-2; D is unresolved. Between the trimmed V and J ends, which lost 4 bases and 2 bases, there was a span of 7 bases. CDR1 is KGHDR and CDR2 is SFDVKD in the germline V gene. The CDR3 is made up of 13 amino acids. The CDR3 nucleotides read TGTGCCACCAGTGAAGACGCAAACTATGGCTACACCTTC. It encodes CATSEDANYGYTF.

The V call is TRBV20-1, the J call TRBJ2-7; no clear D. The V gene lost 3 bases and the J gene lost 3 bases, with 15 bases spanning the gap. Germline CDR1 reads DFQATT; CDR2 reads SNEGSKA (reference sequence). The length of the CDR3 is 14 residues. The CDR3 nucleotides read TGCAGTGCTAGTGCCTCTCAGACGGTCTACGAGCAGTACTTC. It translates to CSASASQTVYEQYF.

Only a few counts were recorded for this clonotype. The chain has TRBV20-1 and TRBJ2-7; no clear D gene. Germline CDR1 DFQATT, CDR2 SNEGSKA (reference sequence). Trimming stripped 1 base from V and 6 bases from J, with 10 bases between. CDR3 length: 12 amino acids. CDR3 protein: CSARVSSGEQYF. The CDR3 nucleotides are TGCAGTGCTAGAGTGTCTAGTGGCGAGCAGTACTTC.

This clonotype was counted ten times or more. The rearrangement joins TRBV3-1 to TRBJ2-7; 8 positions agree with TRBD2. The V and J ends lost 0 bases and 6 bases, in that order; junction bases with no gene match: 10. Germline V gene data show CDR1 as LGHDT and CDR2 as YNNKEL (reference sequence). This CDR3 is built from 16 residues. This CDR3 reads CASSQEFGTRMGEQYF. CDR3 DNA: TGTGCCAGCAGCCAAGAATTCGGGACTAGAATGGGCGAGCAGTACTTC.

The chain carries TRBV6-5 and TRBJ1-1, with D maybe TRBD1 (6 bases). Trimming pared 5 bases from V and 3 bases from J, leaving 10 bases between. Germline V gene sequence: CDR1 MNHEY, CDR2 SVGAGI. This CDR3 is 13 amino acids long. CDR3 in DNA: TGTGCCAGCAGTGACAACAGGGACACTGAAGCTTTCTTT. It specifies CASSDNRDTEAFF.

This clonotype was detected only once. The V and J genes are TRBV15 and TRBJ2-2; unclear D gene. There are 15 residues in the CDR3. Germline CDR1 LNHNV, CDR2 YYDKDF (reference sequence). Trimming shortened V by 1 base and J by 2 bases, and 8 bases separated the two germline ends. This CDR3 is CATSRVPVNTGELFF. CDR3 nucleotides: TGTGCCACCAGCAGAGTCCCCGTAAACACCGGGGAGCTGTTTTTT.

The V call is TRBV24-1, the J call TRBJ2-7; D ambiguous. The J call is in doubt because the DNA end fits TRBJ2-4 better. Germline CDR1 reads KGHDR; CDR2 reads SFDVKD. This CDR3 spans 14 amino acids. CDR3 coding DNA: TGTGCCACCAGTGATTTGGTCGACAAAAACATTCAGTACTTC. It codes for CATSDLVDKNIQYF.

The V and J genes are TRBV4-2 and TRBJ1-4; D remains ambiguous. V was pared by 8 bases and J by 6 bases, with 19 bases between. The CDR3 runs 15 residues. Germline values: CDR1 LGHNA, CDR2 YNFKEQ. Here the CDR3 DNA reads TGTGCCAGCGGTTCCACGGGTGGAAATCATGAAAAACTGTTTTTT. It is translated as CASGSTGGNHEKLFF.

This clonotype was seen a handful of times. The J gene is TRBJ2-3, the V gene TRBV29-1; D is unresolved. The germline V gene has CDR1 SQVTM and CDR2 ANQGSEA. Trimming cost V 5 bases and J 8 bases, with 8 bases left between them. The CDR3 covers 10 residues. Written as DNA, the CDR3 is TGCAGCGTTATATCTCTTACGCAGTATTTT. Residues: CSVISLTQYF.

CDR3 region: CASSQSTTGSYGYTF. CDR3 in DNA: TGCGCCAGCAGCCAATCTACTACAGGGAGCTATGGCTACACCTTC. The chain joins TRBV5-1 to TRBJ1-2, with D perhaps matching TRBD1 (6 bases). The CDR3 has 15 amino acids. V lost 4 bases, J lost 4 bases, and 17 bases lay in between. Germline CDR1 SGHRS, CDR2 YFSETQ.

The CDR3 DNA reads as TGTGCCAGCAGCACCCTTGCCCTAGCGGGGGTGGAGACCCAGTACTTC. This codes for CASSTLALAGVETQYF. The chain links TRBV11-1 to TRBJ2-5; the match to TRBD2 covers 10 bases. Unmatched junction bases numbered 11, after V lost 5 bases and J lost 5 bases. This CDR3 is 16 amino acids long. The V gene's germline CDR1 is SGHAT and CDR2 FQDESV (reference sequence).

This clonotype appeared a few times. This sequence joins TRBV27 and TRBJ2-1; 8 bases fit TRBD2. This CDR3 has 14 amino acids. V shed 6 bases, J shed 4 bases, and the junction held 5 bases outside the gene matches. CDR1 is MNHEY and CDR2 is SMNVEV in the germline V gene (reference sequence). Here the CDR3 DNA reads TGTGCCAGCAGCCCGTTAGCGGGATACAATGAGCAGTTCTTC. Its translation: CASSPLAGYNEQFF.

This clonotype was picked up many times. This sequence joins TRBV5-6 and TRBJ2-3; D is undetermined. Germline loops: CDR1 SGHDT, CDR2 YYEEEE. The V end lost 0 bases, the J end lost 0 bases, and 11 bases lay between the germline ends. This CDR3 has 16 residues. The DNA for the CDR3 is TGTGCCAGCAGCTTGGTGGGCCCGATGAGCACAGATACGCAGTATTTT. Encoded protein: CASSLVGPMSTDTQYF.

The rearrangement joins TRBV4-1 to TRBJ2-5, with D maybe TRBD2 (5 bases). Deletions cut 1 base from V and 3 bases from J, with 9 bases between. CDR1 is MGHRA, CDR2 YSYEKL, per germline. The CDR3 runs 14 residues. Here the CDR3 DNA reads TGCGCCAGCAGCCAAGTCTGGAGGAAAGAGACCCAGTACTTC. The encoded protein is CASSQVWRKETQYF.

This clonotype appeared a few times. J is TRBJ2-1 and V is TRBV20-1; TRBD1 or TRBD2 may be the D gene (5 bases each). The CDR3 has 13 amino acids. Germline V gene lookup returns CDR1 DFQATT and CDR2 SNEGSKA (reference sequence). Deletions cut 5 bases from V and 5 bases from J, with 13 bases between. This chain's CDR3 is CSALTGPNNEQFF. The CDR3, as DNA: TGCAGTGCTCTAACGGGACCCAACAATGAGCAGTTCTTC.

This clonotype was detected a few times. V gene TRBV12-3 or TRBV12-4 combines with J gene TRBJ2-7; D call uncertain. The CDR3 loop spans 13 amino acids. V shed 2 bases and J shed 2 bases, with 7 bases lying between them. DNA for the CDR3: TGTGCCAGCAGTTTATTTCCTGCCTACGAGCAGTACTTC. This codes for CASSLFPAYEQYF.

Comment on this clonotype: One end of the junction fails to match germline, which may point to a read error. This chain joins TRBV29-1 and TRBJ2-3; 10 bases fit TRBD2. Germline CDR1 reads SQVTM; CDR2 reads ANQGSEA. The length of the CDR3 is 14 residues. This CDR3 is CGVPTSGVTDTQYF. In DNA form, the CDR3 reads TGCGGCGTTCCAACTAGCGGGGTTACAGATACGCAGTATTTT.

The chain uses TRBV2 and TRBJ2-7; TRBD2 matches at 8 bases. V shed 7 bases and J 4 bases; nucleotides not matched to a gene: 12. Per germline, CDR1 SNHLY and CDR2 FYNNEI. The CDR3 extends over 15 amino acids. In DNA, the CDR3 is TGTGCCAGCAACCCGGGACTAGGCGCCTTTTACGAGCAGTACTTC. Translated, it gives CASNPGLGAFYEQYF.